This T cell receptor beta chain emerged from a study of OX40 agonist ivuxolimab in advanced cancers. Enrollment shut out patients with autoimmune disease history or systemic immunosuppression. The CDR3 has 15 residues. Germline CDR1 and CDR2: MNHNS and SASEGT. Trimming took 7 bases from V and 5 from J; bases not matched to a gene: 12. The repertoire was sequenced with immunoSEQ multiplex PCR; TCRdb's copy has only in-frame clones and lacks some. The sample lists about 70,000 clones; 90% to 95% were seen once. The gene calls are TRBV6-1 and TRBJ2-7; 9 bases are a match to TRBD1. The clonotype comes from an adult with an advanced solid tumor such as melanoma, head and neck, liver or kidney cancer. Sequences were derived from CD4+ or CD8+ T cells sorted from blood, sampled in a trial of the OX40 agonist ivuxolimab. CDR3: CASTLQSRDRDEQYF. CDR3 sequence (DNA): TGTGCCAGCACCTTACAGTCCCGGGACAGGGACGAGCAGTACTTC.